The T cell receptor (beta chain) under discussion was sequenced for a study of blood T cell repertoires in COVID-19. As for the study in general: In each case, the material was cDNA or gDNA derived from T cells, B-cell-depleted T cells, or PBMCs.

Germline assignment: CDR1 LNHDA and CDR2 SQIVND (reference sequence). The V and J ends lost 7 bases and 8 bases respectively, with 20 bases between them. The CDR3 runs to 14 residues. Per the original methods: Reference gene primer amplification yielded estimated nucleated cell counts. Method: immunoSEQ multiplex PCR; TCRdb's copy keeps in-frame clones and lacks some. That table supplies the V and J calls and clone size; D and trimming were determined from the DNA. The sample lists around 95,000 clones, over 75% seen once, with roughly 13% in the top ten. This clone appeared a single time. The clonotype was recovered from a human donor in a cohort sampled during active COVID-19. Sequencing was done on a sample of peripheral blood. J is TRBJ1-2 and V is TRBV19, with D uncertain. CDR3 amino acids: CASIRPGIPGGYTF. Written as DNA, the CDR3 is TGTGCCAGTATTCGGCCCGGGATCCCAGGAGGCTACACCTTC. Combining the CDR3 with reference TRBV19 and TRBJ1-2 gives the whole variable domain DGGITQSPKYLFRKEGQNVTLSCEQNLNHDAMYWYRQDPGQGLRLIYYSQIVNDFQKGDIAEGYSVSREKKESFPLTVTSAQKNPTAFYLCASIRPGIPGGYTFGSGTRLTVV.